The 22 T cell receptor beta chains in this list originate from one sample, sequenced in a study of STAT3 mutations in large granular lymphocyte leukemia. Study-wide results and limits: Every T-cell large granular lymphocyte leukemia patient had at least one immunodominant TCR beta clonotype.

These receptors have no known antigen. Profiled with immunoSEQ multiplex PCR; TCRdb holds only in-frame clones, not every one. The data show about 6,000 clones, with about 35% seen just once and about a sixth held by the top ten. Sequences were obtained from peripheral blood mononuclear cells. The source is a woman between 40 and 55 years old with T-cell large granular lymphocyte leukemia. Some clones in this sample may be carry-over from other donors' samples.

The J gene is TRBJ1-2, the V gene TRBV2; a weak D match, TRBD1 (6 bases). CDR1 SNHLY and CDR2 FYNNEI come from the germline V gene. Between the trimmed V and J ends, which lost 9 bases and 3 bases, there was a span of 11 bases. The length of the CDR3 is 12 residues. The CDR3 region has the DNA TGTGCCAGGATGGGGGCGCACTATGGCTACACCTTC. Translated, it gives CARMGAHYGYTF.

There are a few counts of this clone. Here the CDR3 reads CASSQLRVNEQFF. CDR3 nucleotide sequence: TGTGCCAGCAGCCAGCTCAGGGTTAATGAGCAGTTCTTC. V usage is TRBV7-3 and J usage is TRBJ2-1; D might be TRBD1 (5 bases). Germline V CDR1 and CDR2: SGHTA, FQGTGA. The CDR3 loop spans 13 amino acids. V lost 5 bases, J lost 7 bases, and 12 bases lay in between.

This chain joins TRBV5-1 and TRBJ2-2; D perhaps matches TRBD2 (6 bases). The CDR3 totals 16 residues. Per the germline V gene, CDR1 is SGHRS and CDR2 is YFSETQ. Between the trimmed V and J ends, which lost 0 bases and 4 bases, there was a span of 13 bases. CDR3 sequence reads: CASSLGTGEGTGELFF. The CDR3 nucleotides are TGCGCCAGCAGCTTGGGGACGGGAGAGGGCACCGGGGAGCTGTTTTTT.

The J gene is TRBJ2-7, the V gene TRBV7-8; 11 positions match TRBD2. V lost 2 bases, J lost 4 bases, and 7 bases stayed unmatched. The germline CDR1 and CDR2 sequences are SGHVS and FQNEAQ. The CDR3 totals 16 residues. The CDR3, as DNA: TGTGCCAGCAGCTTATATCCGGGACTAGCGGTTTACGAGCAGTACTTC. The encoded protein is CASSLYPGLAVYEQYF.

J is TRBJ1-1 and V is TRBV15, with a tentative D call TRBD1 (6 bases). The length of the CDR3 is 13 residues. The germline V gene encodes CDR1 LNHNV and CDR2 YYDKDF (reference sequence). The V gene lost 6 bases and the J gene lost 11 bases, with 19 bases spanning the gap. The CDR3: CATSRDNSRRAFF. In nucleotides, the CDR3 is TGTGCCACCAGTCGGGACAATTCCCGTAGGGCTTTCTTT.

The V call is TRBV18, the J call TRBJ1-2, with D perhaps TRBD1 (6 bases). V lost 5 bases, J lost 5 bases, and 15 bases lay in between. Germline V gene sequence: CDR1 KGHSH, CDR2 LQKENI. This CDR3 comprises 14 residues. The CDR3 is CASSGGQLGYGYTF. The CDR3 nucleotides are TGTGCCAGCTCAGGAGGACAGCTTGGATATGGCTACACCTTC. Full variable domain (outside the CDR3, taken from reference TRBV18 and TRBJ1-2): NAGVMQNPRHLVRRRGQEARLRCSPMKGHSHVYWYRQLPEEGLKFMVYLQKENIIDESGMPKERFSAEFPKEGPSILRIQQVVRGDSAAYFCASSGGQLGYGYTFGSGTRLTVV.

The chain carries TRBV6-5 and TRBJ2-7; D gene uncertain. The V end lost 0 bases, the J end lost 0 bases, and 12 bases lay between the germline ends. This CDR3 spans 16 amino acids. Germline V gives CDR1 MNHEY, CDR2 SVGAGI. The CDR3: CASSYSGFPSSYEQYF. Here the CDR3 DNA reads TGTGCCAGCAGTTACTCCGGCTTTCCAAGCTCCTACGAGCAGTACTTC.

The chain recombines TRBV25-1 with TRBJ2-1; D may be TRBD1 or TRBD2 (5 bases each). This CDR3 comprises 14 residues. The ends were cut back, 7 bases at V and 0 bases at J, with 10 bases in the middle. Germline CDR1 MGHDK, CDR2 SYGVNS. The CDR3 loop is CASNSGSSYNEQFF. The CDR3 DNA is TGTGCCAGCAATTCAGGGAGCTCCTACAATGAGCAGTTCTTC.

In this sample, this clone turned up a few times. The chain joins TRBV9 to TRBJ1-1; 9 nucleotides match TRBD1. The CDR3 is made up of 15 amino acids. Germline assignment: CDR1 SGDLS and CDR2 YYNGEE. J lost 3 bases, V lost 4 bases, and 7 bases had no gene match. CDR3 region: CASSPRQGEDTEAFF. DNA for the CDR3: TGTGCCAGCAGCCCCCGACAGGGGGAGGACACTGAAGCTTTCTTT. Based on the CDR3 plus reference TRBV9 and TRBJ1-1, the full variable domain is DSGVTQTPKHLITATGQRVTLRCSPRSGDLSVYWYQQSLDQGLQFLIQYYNGEERAKGNILERFSAQQFPDLHSELNLSSLELGDSALYFCASSPRQGEDTEAFFGQGTRLTVV.

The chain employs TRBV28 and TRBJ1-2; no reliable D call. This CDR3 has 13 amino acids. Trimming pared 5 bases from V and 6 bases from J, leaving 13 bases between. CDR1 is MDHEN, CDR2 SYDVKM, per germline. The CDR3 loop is CASSIGLTDGYTF. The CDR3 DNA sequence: TGTGCCAGCAGTATCGGGTTAACCGATGGCTACACCTTC.

CDR3 loop: CASSLMPLGEQYF. CDR3 sequence (DNA): TGCGCCAGCAGCTTGATGCCCCTAGGGGAGCAGTACTTC. This rearrangement joins TRBV5-1 to TRBJ2-7, with no clear D. V was trimmed by 1 base and J by 7 bases, leaving 12 bases between them. Germline V lookup: CDR1 SGHRS, CDR2 YFSETQ. This CDR3 spans 13 amino acids.

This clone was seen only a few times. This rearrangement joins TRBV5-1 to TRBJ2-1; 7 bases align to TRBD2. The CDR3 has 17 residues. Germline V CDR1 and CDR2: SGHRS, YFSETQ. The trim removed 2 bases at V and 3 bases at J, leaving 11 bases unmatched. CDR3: CASSLNRDYRLYNEQFF. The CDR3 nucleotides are TGCGCCAGCAGCTTAAATCGGGACTATCGACTCTACAATGAGCAGTTCTTC.

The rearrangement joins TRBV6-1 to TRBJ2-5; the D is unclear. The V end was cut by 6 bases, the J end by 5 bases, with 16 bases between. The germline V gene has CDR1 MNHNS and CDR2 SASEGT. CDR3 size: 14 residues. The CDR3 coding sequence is TGTGCCAGCAGATCGCCGGAAATCTGGGAGACCCAGTACTTC. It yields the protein CASRSPEIWETQYF.

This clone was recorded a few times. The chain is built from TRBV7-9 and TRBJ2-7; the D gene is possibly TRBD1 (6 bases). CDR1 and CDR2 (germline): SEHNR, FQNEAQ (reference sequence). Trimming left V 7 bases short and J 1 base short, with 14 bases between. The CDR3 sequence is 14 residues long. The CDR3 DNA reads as TGTGCCAGCAAACCATGGGGGCAGTCCTACGAGCAGTACTTC. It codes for CASKPWGQSYEQYF.

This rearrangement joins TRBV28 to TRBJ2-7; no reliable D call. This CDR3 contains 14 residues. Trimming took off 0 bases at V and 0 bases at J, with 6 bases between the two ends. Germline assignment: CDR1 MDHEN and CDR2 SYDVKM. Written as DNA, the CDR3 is TGTGCCAGCAGTTTATGCATTGGCTCCTACGAGCAGTACTTC. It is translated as CASSLCIGSYEQYF.

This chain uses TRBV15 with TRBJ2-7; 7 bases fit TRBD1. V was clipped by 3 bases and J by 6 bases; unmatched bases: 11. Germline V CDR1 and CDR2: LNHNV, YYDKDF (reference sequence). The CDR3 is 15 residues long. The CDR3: CATSSAPDRDFEQYF. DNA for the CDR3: TGTGCCACCAGCAGCGCCCCCGACAGGGATTTCGAGCAGTACTTC.

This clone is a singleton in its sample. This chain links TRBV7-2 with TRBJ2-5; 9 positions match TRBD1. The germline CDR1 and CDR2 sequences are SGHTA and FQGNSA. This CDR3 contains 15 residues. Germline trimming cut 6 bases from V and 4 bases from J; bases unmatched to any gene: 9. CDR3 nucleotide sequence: TGTGCCAGCAGTATCAGACGGGACAGGGTAGAGACCCAGTACTTC. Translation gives CASSIRRDRVETQYF.

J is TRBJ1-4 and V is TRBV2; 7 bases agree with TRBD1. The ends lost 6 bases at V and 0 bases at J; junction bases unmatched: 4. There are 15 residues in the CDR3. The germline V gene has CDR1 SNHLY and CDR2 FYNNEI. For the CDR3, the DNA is TGTGCCAGCAGAGGAACAGGGGCAACTAATGAAAAACTGTTTTTT. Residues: CASRGTGATNEKLFF. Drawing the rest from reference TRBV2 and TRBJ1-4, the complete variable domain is EPEVTQTPSHQVTQMGQEVILRCVPISNHLYFYWYRQILGQKVEFLVSFYNNEISEKSEIFDDQFSVERPDGSNFTLKIRSTKLEDSAMYFCASRGTGATNEKLFFGSGTQLSVL.

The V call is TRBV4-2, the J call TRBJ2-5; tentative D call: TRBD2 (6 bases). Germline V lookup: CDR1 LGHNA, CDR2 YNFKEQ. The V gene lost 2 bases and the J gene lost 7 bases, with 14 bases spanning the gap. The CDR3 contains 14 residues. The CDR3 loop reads CASSQRVGEVTQYF. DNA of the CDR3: TGTGCCAGCAGCCAAAGGGTCGGGGAGGTGACCCAGTACTTC.

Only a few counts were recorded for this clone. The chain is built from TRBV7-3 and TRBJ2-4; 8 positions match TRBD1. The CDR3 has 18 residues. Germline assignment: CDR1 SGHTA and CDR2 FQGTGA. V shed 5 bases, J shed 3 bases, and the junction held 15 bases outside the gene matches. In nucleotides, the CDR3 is TGTGCCAGCAGCCCCAACCCAAGACAGGGGAGATTCAAAAACATTCAGTACTTC. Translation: CASSPNPRQGRFKNIQYF.

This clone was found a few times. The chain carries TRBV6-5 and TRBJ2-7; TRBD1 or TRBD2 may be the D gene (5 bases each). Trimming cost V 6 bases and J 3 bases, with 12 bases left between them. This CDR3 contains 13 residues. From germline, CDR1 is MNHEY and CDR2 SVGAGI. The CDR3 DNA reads TGTGCCAGCAGGAGGGGCGAAGTCTACGAGCAGTACTTC. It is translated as CASRRGEVYEQYF.

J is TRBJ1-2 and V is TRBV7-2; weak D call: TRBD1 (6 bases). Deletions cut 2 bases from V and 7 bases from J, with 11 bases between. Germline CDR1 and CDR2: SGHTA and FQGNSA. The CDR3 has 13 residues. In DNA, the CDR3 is TGTGCCAGCAGCTTATCAGGGGTGGGTGGCTACACCTTC. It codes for CASSLSGVGGYTF.